The 20 T cell receptor beta chains below were found in one sample sequenced in a study of OX40 agonist ivuxolimab in advanced cancers. The protocol was immunoSEQ multiplex PCR, while the TCRdb copy is restricted to in-frame clones and leaves out a portion. This sample has some 74,000 clones, with less than 90% found just once. This sample comprised CD4+ or CD8+ T cells sorted from blood, obtained in a trial of the OX40 agonist ivuxolimab. These receptors all stem from an adult with an advanced solid tumor such as melanoma, head and neck, liver or kidney cancer.

V and J are TRBV25-1 and TRBJ2-3, with D possibly called TRBD1 or TRBD2 (5 bases each). The CDR3 length is 14 residues. The V gene's germline CDR1 is MGHDK and CDR2 SYGVNS. The V and J ends lost 6 bases and 0 bases respectively, with 10 bases between them. This CDR3 is CASRGPHSTDTQYF. The CDR3 DNA is TGTGCCAGCAGGGGACCCCATAGCACAGATACGCAGTATTTT.

V usage is TRBV7-9 and J usage is TRBJ2-1; either TRBD1 or TRBD2 may fit D (5 bases each). The germline V gene has CDR1 SEHNR and CDR2 FQNEAQ (reference sequence). CDR3 size: 14 residues. Trimming took 1 base from V and 6 from J, leaving 10 bases between them. CDR3 DNA: TGTGCCAGCAGCTTAGGGGGGTTTCGCAATGAGCAGTTCTTC. Protein: CASSLGGFRNEQFF.

The chain couples TRBV15 to TRBJ1-4; no reliable D call. Germline CDR1 and CDR2: LNHNV and YYDKDF (reference sequence). V was clipped by 1 base and J by 0 bases, with 6 bases between them. The CDR3 runs to 15 residues. This CDR3 is CATSRAQTTNEKLFF. The CDR3, as DNA: TGTGCCACCAGCAGAGCACAAACAACTAATGAAAAACTGTTTTTT.

CDR3 nucleotides: TGTGCCAGCAGCAGAATGGGGGTGAACACTGAAGCTTTCTTT. This sequence encodes CASSRMGVNTEAFF. The chain recombines TRBV6-5 with TRBJ1-1; tentatively, D is TRBD1 (5 bases). The CDR3 has 14 amino acids. Germline CDR1 MNHEY, CDR2 SVGAGI. With 6 bases removed from V and 0 bases from J, the gap between germline ends came to 11 bases.

The J gene is TRBJ2-1, the V gene TRBV5-4; no reliable D call. Per the germline V gene, CDR1 is SGHNT and CDR2 is YYREEE (reference sequence). This CDR3 contains 14 residues. V lost 2 bases, J lost 8 bases, and 14 bases lay in between. The CDR3 spells CASSFSSDPHEQFF. The CDR3 DNA reads TGTGCCAGCAGCTTTTCGTCGGATCCCCATGAGCAGTTCTTC.

This clone has more than one count but fewer than ten. The rearrangement joins TRBV5-1 to TRBJ1-1; D unresolved. The germline V gene encodes CDR1 SGHRS and CDR2 YFSETQ. The CDR3 contains 14 residues. The ends were cut back, 0 bases at V and 0 bases at J, with 6 bases in the middle. Here the CDR3 reads CASSLGQMNTEAFF. The DNA for the CDR3 is TGCGCCAGCAGCTTGGGACAAATGAACACTGAAGCTTTCTTT.

The chain uses TRBV28 and TRBJ1-2; maybe TRBD1 (5 bases). Germline-derived CDR1 and CDR2 are MDHEN and SYDVKM. V dropped 4 bases and J dropped 7 bases, with 16 bases sitting between them. This CDR3 has 14 amino acids. CDR3 sequence reads: CASSSGTMYSGYTF. The CDR3 DNA follows: TGTGCCAGCAGTTCCGGGACCATGTATAGTGGCTACACCTTC.

The V gene is TRBV18, the J gene TRBJ1-1, with D perhaps matching TRBD1 (5 bases). V was cut by 3 bases and J by 5 bases, with 16 bases left in between. The germline gives CDR1 KGHSH, CDR2 LQKENI. The CDR3 is 15 amino acids. CDR3 sequence (DNA): TGTGCCAGCTCACCCGGGGGGAGTCGGAGGACTGAAGCTTTCTTT. Amino acids: CASSPGGSRRTEAFF.

This clone was found once. The chain is built from TRBV5-4 and TRBJ2-7; D may be TRBD2 (5 bases). The CDR3 extends over 14 amino acids. Trimming shortened V by 2 bases and J by 3 bases, and 12 bases separated the two germline ends. Per the germline V gene, CDR1 is SGHNT and CDR2 is YYREEE (reference sequence). The CDR3: CASSFTTSGYEQYF. DNA of the CDR3: TGTGCCAGCAGCTTTACCACAAGCGGCTACGAGCAGTACTTC.

The V gene is TRBV28, the J gene TRBJ1-1; TRBD1 matches at 7 bases. Unmatched junction bases numbered 3, after V lost 6 bases and J lost 5 bases. Germline V lookup: CDR1 MDHEN, CDR2 SYDVKM. The CDR3 covers 12 residues. The CDR3 spells CASSLDRTEAFF. CDR3 DNA sequence: TGTGCCAGCAGCCTGGACAGGACTGAAGCTTTCTTT.

The chain couples TRBV6-5 to TRBJ1-2; D call uncertain. The CDR3 is made up of 14 amino acids. Germline CDR1 MNHEY, CDR2 SVGAGI. V lost 5 bases to trimming and J lost 0 bases, with 10 bases between them. The CDR3 bases are TGTGCCAGCAGTCCGCGGAGGGCTAACTATGGCTACACCTTC. Protein product: CASSPRRANYGYTF.

The chain has TRBV11-3 and TRBJ2-1, with 9 bases fitting TRBD2. This CDR3 comprises 18 residues. Per germline, CDR1 SGHNT and CDR2 YENEEA. J was trimmed by 6 bases and V by 2 bases; bases with no gene match: 14. CDR3 protein: CASSLKIAGGARSNEQFF. Written as DNA, the CDR3 is TGTGCCAGCAGCTTAAAGATTGCGGGAGGGGCTCGGTCCAATGAGCAGTTCTTC.

CDR3 nucleotide sequence: TGTGCCAGCAGCCTGACTAGCGGGGCCCCATCCTACGAGCAGTACTTC. Translation: CASSLTSGAPSYEQYF. This chain links TRBV7-3 with TRBJ2-5; 11 nucleotides agree with TRBD2. The DNA end is a closer match to TRBJ2-7, so the J assignment may be wrong. The CDR3 covers 16 residues. Germline CDR1 and CDR2: SGHTA and FQGTGA.

The chain is built from TRBV27 and TRBJ1-5; possibly TRBD1 for D (5 bases). V was shortened by 5 bases and J by 3 bases, with 11 bases between the two germline ends. This CDR3 region has 14 residues. Germline CDR1 and CDR2: MNHEY and SMNVEV (reference sequence). As DNA, the CDR3 is TGTGCCAGCAGTACCCGGGACCTCAATCAGCCCCAGCATTTT. Encoded protein: CASSTRDLNQPQHF.

This clone was seen a handful of times. This chain joins TRBV6-5 and TRBJ1-1, with D unclear. V shed 2 bases and J shed 7 bases, with 11 bases lying between them. Germline CDR1 and CDR2: MNHEY and SVGAGI. The CDR3 covers 13 residues. DNA for the CDR3: TGTGCCAGCAGTTACAGAGGAGGTTATGAAGCTTTCTTT. This encodes CASSYRGGYEAFF.

V gene TRBV7-2 combines with J gene TRBJ2-3, with TRBD2 matching over 10 bases. V lost 5 bases and J lost 2; bases outside the gene matches: 13. Germline CDR1 and CDR2: SGHTA and FQGNSA. The CDR3 is 18 residues long. The CDR3 is CASSPGLAATSFTDTQYF. The CDR3 DNA is TGTGCCAGCAGCCCCGGACTAGCGGCCACTTCTTTCACAGATACGCAGTATTTT.

There are a few counts of this clone. This chain uses TRBV29-1 with TRBJ2-5; D possibly matches TRBD1 or TRBD2 (5 bases each). Trimming took 4 bases from V and 5 from J, leaving 17 bases between them. Germline assignment: CDR1 SQVTM and CDR2 ANQGSEA. The CDR3 extends over 14 amino acids. The CDR3 DNA sequence: TGCAGCGTTGGGGGGAACACTTTGGGGGAGACCCAGTACTTC. The encoded protein is CSVGGNTLGETQYF.

The V call is TRBV18, the J call TRBJ2-7; D ambiguous. Trimming took 2 bases from V and 0 from J, leaving 14 bases between them. Germline CDR1 and CDR2: KGHSH and LQKENI. This CDR3 is built from 16 residues. The CDR3 nucleotides read TGTGCCAGCTCACCAATGTCGGCCGCAACCTCCTACGAGCAGTACTTC. Protein product: CASSPMSAATSYEQYF. Full variable domain (outside the CDR3, taken from reference TRBV18 and TRBJ2-7): NAGVMQNPRHLVRRRGQEARLRCSPMKGHSHVYWYRQLPEEGLKFMVYLQKENIIDESGMPKERFSAEFPKEGPSILRIQQVVRGDSAAYFCASSPMSAATSYEQYFGPGTRLTVT.

The chain is built from TRBV4-1 and TRBJ2-4, with a possible D match to TRBD1 (7 bases). Looked up from germline, CDR1 is MGHRA and CDR2 is YSYEKL. V was shortened by 1 base and J by 0 bases, with 22 bases between the two germline ends. The CDR3 loop spans 20 amino acids. DNA of the CDR3: TGCGCCAGCAGCCAAGGGGTCGATCGGGGGACAGTCCCAGCCAAAAACATTCAGTACTTC. This sequence encodes CASSQGVDRGTVPAKNIQYF.

The genes are TRBV27 and TRBJ2-3; 14 bases match TRBD2. Unmatched junction bases numbered 9, after V lost 7 bases and J lost 3 bases. Germline-derived CDR1 and CDR2 are MNHEY and SMNVEV (reference sequence). The CDR3 runs to 17 residues. The CDR3 spells CASTRVGTSGGTDTQYF. The CDR3 DNA follows: TGTGCCAGCACCCGAGTCGGGACTAGCGGGGGAACAGATACGCAGTATTTT.